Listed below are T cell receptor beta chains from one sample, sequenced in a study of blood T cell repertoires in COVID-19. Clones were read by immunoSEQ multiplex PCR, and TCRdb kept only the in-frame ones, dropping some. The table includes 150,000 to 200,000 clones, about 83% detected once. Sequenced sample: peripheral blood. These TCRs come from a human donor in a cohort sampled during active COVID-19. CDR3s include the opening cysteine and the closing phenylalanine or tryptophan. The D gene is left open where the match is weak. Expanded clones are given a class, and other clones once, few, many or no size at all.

CDR3 protein: CASSPARGFNEKLFF
CDR3 DNA: TGCGCCAGCAGCCCAGCGAGAGGGTTTAATGAAAAACTGTTTTTT
V gene: TRBV4-3
D gene: -
clone size: -
J gene: TRBJ1-4

CDR3 protein: CASSQGRGRYGYTF
CDR3 DNA: TGCGCCAGCAGCCAAGGGAGAGGCCGCTATGGCTACACCTTC
V gene: TRBV4-3
D gene: -
clone size: -
J gene: TRBJ1-2

CDR3 protein: CASTNLNQPQHF
CDR3 DNA: TGTGCCAGCACTAACTTGAATCAGCCCCAGCATTTT
V gene: TRBV12-3/TRBV12-4
D gene: -
clone size: -
J gene: TRBJ1-5

CDR3 protein: CASSPPSDRGRTPLHF
CDR3 DNA: TGTGCCAGCAGCCCTCCCTCGGACAGGGGGAGGACACCCCTCCACTTT
V gene: TRBV9
D gene: TRBD1
clone size: few
J gene: TRBJ1-6

CDR3 protein: CASSSLGQGGGEQYF
CDR3 DNA: TGTGCCAGTAGTTCCCTCGGACAGGGCGGGGGCGAGCAGTACTTC
V gene: TRBV19
D gene: -
clone size: -
J gene: TRBJ2-7

CDR3 protein: CASSLDLQGLLAFF
CDR3 DNA: TGTGCCAGCAGTTTAGACCTACAGGGGTTGCTGGCTTTCTTT
V gene: TRBV28
D gene: TRBD1
clone size: -
J gene: TRBJ1-1

CDR3 protein: CASRGGSYNEQFF
CDR3 DNA: TGTGCCAGTCGGGGGGGCTCCTACAATGAGCAGTTCTTC
V gene: TRBV2
D gene: TRBD2
clone size: -
J gene: TRBJ2-1

CDR3 protein: CASSSSGLKPQHF
CDR3 DNA: TGTGCCAGCAGTTCCTCCGGACTGAAGCCCCAGCATTTT
V gene: TRBV27
D gene: -
clone size: -
J gene: TRBJ1-5

CDR3 protein: CASSLPGFGYTF
CDR3 DNA: TGCGCCAGCAGCTTGCCAGGGTTCGGCTACACCTTC
V gene: TRBV5-1
D gene: -
clone size: -
J gene: TRBJ1-2

CDR3 protein: CASSVPDYGYTF
CDR3 DNA: TGTGCCAGCAGTGTCCCAGATTATGGCTACACCTTC
V gene: TRBV2
D gene: -
clone size: -
J gene: TRBJ1-2

CDR3 protein: CASSERGSSSYNEQFF
CDR3 DNA: TGTGCCAGCAGTGAGAGGGGGTCCTCCTCCTACAATGAGCAGTTCTTC
V gene: TRBV3-1/TRBV3-2
D gene: -
clone size: -
J gene: TRBJ2-1

CDR3 protein: CAISDWGQDYNEQFF
CDR3 DNA: TGTGCCATCAGTGACTGGGGACAGGACTACAATGAGCAGTTCTTC
V gene: TRBV10-3
D gene: TRBD1
clone size: -
J gene: TRBJ2-1

CDR3 protein: CASSPGSGSYEQYF
CDR3 DNA: TGTGCCAGTAGTCCGGGTAGCGGATCCTACGAGCAGTACTTC
V gene: TRBV19
D gene: -
clone size: -
J gene: TRBJ2-7

CDR3 protein: CASSILGTGAGELFF
CDR3 DNA: TGTGCCAGCAGCATCCTCGGGACAGGGGCCGGGGAGCTGTTTTTT
V gene: TRBV9
D gene: TRBD1
clone size: -
J gene: TRBJ2-2

CDR3 protein: CASSQVSGFTGANVLTF
CDR3 DNA: TGTGCCAGCAGCCAAGTTTCAGGATTCACTGGGGCCAACGTCCTGACTTTC
V gene: TRBV3-1/TRBV3-2
D gene: -
clone size: -
J gene: TRBJ2-6

CDR3 protein: CATRPAGQPQHF
CDR3 DNA: TGTGCCACCAGACCTGCGGGCCAGCCCCAGCATTTT
V gene: TRBV28
D gene: -
clone size: -
J gene: TRBJ1-5

CDR3 protein: CASSEASGGWEEQYF
CDR3 DNA: TGTGCCAGCAGTGAAGCTAGCGGGGGGTGGGAGGAGCAGTACTTC
V gene: TRBV6-1
D gene: TRBD2
clone size: -
J gene: TRBJ2-7

CDR3 protein: CASSPTGYEQYF
CDR3 DNA: TGTGCCAGCAGCCCCACAGGGTACGAGCAGTACTTC
V gene: TRBV6-5
D gene: -
clone size: -
J gene: TRBJ2-7

CDR3 protein: CVSGRDFQETQYF
CDR3 DNA: TGTGTCTCAGGGAGGGATTTCCAAGAGACCCAGTACTTC
V gene: TRBV27
D gene: TRBD2
clone size: -
J gene: TRBJ2-5

CDR3 protein: CASSEGGGRAETQYF
CDR3 DNA: TGTGCCAGCAGTGAGGGGGGCGGGAGGGCAGAGACCCAGTACTTC
V gene: TRBV6-1
D gene: TRBD2
clone size: -
J gene: TRBJ2-5

CDR3 protein: CASSTSGEAGGETQYF
CDR3 DNA: TGTGCCAGCAGTACCTCCGGAGAGGCGGGGGGAGAGACCCAGTACTTC
V gene: TRBV6-2/TRBV6-3
D gene: TRBD2
clone size: -
J gene: TRBJ2-5

CDR3 protein: CASSVTGAHQPQHF
CDR3 DNA: TGTGCCAGCAGTGTAACAGGGGCCCATCAGCCCCAGCATTTT
V gene: TRBV25-1
D gene: TRBD1
clone size: -
J gene: TRBJ1-5

CDR3 protein: CASSGTGGVYGYTF
CDR3 DNA: TGTGCCAGTAGTGGGACAGGGGGAGTCTATGGCTACACCTTC
V gene: TRBV19
D gene: TRBD1
clone size: -
J gene: TRBJ1-2

CDR3 protein: CASSPSGPSGGASEQFF
CDR3 DNA: TGTGCCAGCAGCCCCTCTGGCCCTAGCGGGGGGGCAAGTGAGCAGTTCTTC
V gene: TRBV5-4
D gene: TRBD2
clone size: -
J gene: TRBJ2-1